This T cell receptor (beta chain) is from a study of Graves' ophthalmopathy and Graves' hyperthyroidism. J was trimmed by 12 bases and V by 4 bases; bases with no gene match: 12. This CDR3 is 16 amino acids long. Germline loops: CDR1 SEHNR, CDR2 FQNEAQ (reference sequence). Study conclusions and caveats: Sensitivity reached 87.88% and specificity roughly 82% for a 13-signature model separating ophthalmopathy from stable hyperthyroidism.

As the template, RNA transcripts were used to amplify TCR beta CDR3 regions. After a first-round RT-PCR with HTBI primers, a second-round multiplex PCR was run. TCRdb ran MiXCR on the multiplex PCR reads and lists one entry per CDR3 protein. Here the sample spans about 400,000 distinct CDR3 sequences, around 17% being singletons. At least ten counts were recorded for this clonotype. Antigen: not known. The sequenced sample was peripheral blood. This chain links TRBV7-9 with TRBJ1-6; 10 positions agree with TRBD1. This sequence originates from a woman aged 18-29 years with Graves' ophthalmopathy. The CDR3 loop is CASSYRQGASAEPLHF. The CDR3 DNA is TGTGCCAGCAGCTACAGACAGGGGGCATCTGCTGAACCCCTCCACTTT.